This record concerns one TCR beta chain sequence. The antigen is not known. This entry is derived from a study of shared clonotypes between healthy human individuals. Study-level results: Among a handful of donors, around 5% of naive CD4 clonotypes were found in common.

This CDR3 comprises 15 residues. Trimming pared 3 bases from V and 5 bases from J, leaving 15 bases between. The germline gives CDR1 SGHNT, CDR2 YYREEE (reference sequence). Deep was the level used in running the assay. The assay was immunoSEQ multiplex PCR, and TCRdb's table has in-frame clones only and misses some. The data show fewer than 1.4 million clones, approximately 80% seen once. Input material: memory CD4+ T cells from PBMCs. Subset reported: CD45RA-negative fraction. This TCR was recovered from a man aged 18 to 30 in good health. Some clones in this sample may be carry-over from other donors' samples. The rearrangement links TRBV5-4 to TRBJ2-1; D gene unclear. CDR3 loop: CASSSRVEWHNEQFF. DNA of the CDR3: TGTGCCAGCAGCTCTCGTGTGGAATGGCACAATGAGCAGTTCTTC.